The sequence of this TCR beta chain was determined in a study of graft-versus-host responses after intestinal transplantation. Sequencing was performed with immunoSEQ multiplex PCR; in TCRdb, only in-frame clones are kept and a portion is missing. The table has 98,000 or so clones, more than 75% seen once. V lost 6 bases, J lost 1 base, and 10 bases lay in between. Germline values: CDR1 MGHDK, CDR2 SYGVNS. CDR3 length: 14 amino acids. The J gene is TRBJ2-1, the V gene TRBV25-1; D tentatively fits TRBD1 or TRBD2 (6 bases each). The sequenced sample was PBMCs, obtained 255 days after intestinal transplant. The clonotype originates from a human patient who received an intestinal transplant, so some T cells may come from the graft donor. The CDR3: CASRWGASYNEQFF. DNA for the CDR3: TGTGCCAGCAGGTGGGGGGCTTCCTACAATGAGCAGTTCTTC.